Shown below are 17 T cell receptor beta chains from a single sample sequenced in a study of CD8+CD57+ T cells in acquired aplastic anemia. Using genomic DNA as the template, TCR beta VDJ and CDR3 profiling was carried out. TCRdb passed the reads through MiXCR, listing each CDR3 protein once. The sample has under 350,000 distinct CDR3 sequences; approximately 56% are singletons. Sequencing used sorted CD4+, CD8+, or CD8+CD57+ T cells (not recorded which) from PBMCs. All receptors come from a human donor with severe aplastic anemia or a healthy control (not recorded which).

The rearrangement joins TRBV7-2 to TRBJ2-3; 8 bases are shared with TRBD1. V trimming: 5 bases; J trimming: 2 bases; junction bases outside the gene matches: 6. CDR1 SGHTA and CDR2 FQGNSA come from the germline V gene. CDR3 length equals 15 residues. DNA for the CDR3: TGTGCCAGCAGCACCGGGACAGGAGTCACAGATACGCAGTATTTT. It yields the protein CASSTGTGVTDTQYF.

V usage is TRBV5-4 and J usage is TRBJ1-2; D uncertain. Germline values: CDR1 SGHNT, CDR2 YYREEE (reference sequence). V lost 4 bases and J 1 base, leaving 14 bases between the germline ends. The CDR3 is made up of 15 amino acids. DNA for the CDR3: TGTGCCAGCAGCCGCGGGTCAAGTGATAACTATGGCTACACCTTC. Its translation: CASSRGSSDNYGYTF.

A word on this clonotype: Sequence at one end of the junction differs from germline and may be a read error. The gene calls are TRBV20-1 and TRBJ1-1; perhaps TRBD1 as D (5 bases). The V gene's germline CDR1 is DFQATT and CDR2 SNEGSKA (reference sequence). The CDR3 sequence is 14 residues long. DNA for the CDR3: TGCAGTGCTAGAGTATTACCCAAGGACACTGAAGCCTTCTTT. Translation: CSARVLPKDTEAFF.

As concerns this clonotype: The conserved phenylalanine or tryptophan is not found at the CDR3 terminus, so this likely reflects a read error. It is unclear where the CDR3 begins or ends on the DNA, so no DNA is shown, and the CDR3 is as TCRdb lists it. The chain couples TRBV19 to TRBJ2-2; TRBD2, the D gene given by the table, was not confirmed from the DNA. A total of 11 residues make up the CDR3, ends included. Looked up from germline, CDR1 is LNHDA and CDR2 is SQIVND (reference sequence). The chain's CDR3 is CASSIDAGAHQ.

This clonotype has at least ten counts. This chain links TRBV12-3 or TRBV12-4 with TRBJ2-2; no reliable D call. This CDR3 spans 14 amino acids. Trimming cost V 11 bases and J 3 bases, with 16 bases left between them. The CDR3 loop reads CAARASLYTGELFF. CDR3 DNA sequence: TGTGCCGCACGGGCGTCCTTATACACCGGGGAGCTGTTTTTT.

This clonotype was seen ten or more times. J is TRBJ1-1 and V is TRBV10-3; 7 bases are shared with TRBD1. Losses at the gene ends were 8 bases for V and 1 base for J; bases not matched to a gene: 7. This CDR3 contains 14 residues. Germline V gene data show CDR1 as ENHRY and CDR2 as SYGVKD. The CDR3 DNA reads TGTGCCATCGAGCCTACAGGGGCGAACACTGAAGCTTTCTTT. Protein sequence: CAIEPTGANTEAFF.

This clonotype was seen many times. CDR3 in amino acids: CASSPRDRFSEQYF. In DNA form, the CDR3 reads TGTGCCAGCAGCCCCCGGGACAGGTTTTCCGAGCAGTACTTC. The chain joins TRBV7-9 to TRBJ2-7; TRBD1 agrees at 8 bases. Germline CDR1 is SEHNR and CDR2 is FQNEAQ (reference sequence). V trimming: 5 bases; J trimming: 6 bases; junction bases outside the gene matches: 9. The CDR3 has 14 residues.

With regard to this clonotype: The junction departs from the called germline gene at one end, perhaps through a read error. The gene calls are TRBV19 and TRBJ1-2; D possibly corresponds to TRBD1 (6 bases). From germline, CDR1 is LNHDA and CDR2 SQIVND (reference sequence). This CDR3 has 14 amino acids. CDR3 loop: CASSIQGANYGYTF. The CDR3 DNA reads TGCGCCAGTAGTATACAGGGAGCTAACTATGGCTACACCTTC.

This clonotype was found many times. The V call is TRBV5-1, the J call TRBJ2-3, with D maybe TRBD2 (5 bases). Trimming left V 2 bases short and J 4 bases short, with 14 bases between. The CDR3 has 15 amino acids. The germline V gene encodes CDR1 SGHRS and CDR2 YFSETQ. CDR3 amino acids: CASSLRLLGADTQYF. The CDR3 coding sequence is TGCGCCAGCAGCTTACGCCTGTTGGGAGCAGATACGCAGTATTTT.

This clonotype was seen just once. A read error may produce the germline difference seen at one junction end. The V gene is TRBV7-9, the J gene TRBJ1-2; no clear D gene. The germline V gene has CDR1 SEHNR and CDR2 FQNEAQ (reference sequence). The CDR3 has 14 residues. This CDR3 reads CSSSSTPKAYGYTF. DNA of the CDR3: TGTTCCAGCAGCTCTACGCCAAAGGCCTATGGCTACACCTTC.

V gene TRBV7-9 combines with J gene TRBJ1-1; D may be TRBD1 (5 bases). Trimming stripped 5 bases from V and 1 base from J, with 20 bases between. The V gene's germline CDR1 is SEHNR and CDR2 FQNEAQ (reference sequence). The CDR3 is 17 amino acids. CDR3 in amino acids: CASSMPGLRGANTEAFF. CDR3 bases: TGTGCCAGCAGCATGCCTGGATTGAGAGGGGCGAACACTGAAGCTTTCTTT.

This clonotype has a count of ten or more. V usage is TRBV25-1 and J usage is TRBJ1-1; D remains ambiguous. The CDR3 totals 13 residues. Per the germline V gene, CDR1 is MGHDK and CDR2 is SYGVNS. V was pared by 5 bases and J by 3 bases, with 10 bases between. DNA of the CDR3: TGTGCCAGCAGTCGCCAGACTTACACTGAAGCTTTCTTT. Its translation: CASSRQTYTEAFF.

In this sample, this clonotype turned up once. The chain has TRBV6-5 and TRBJ2-7, with 10 bases identical to TRBD2. The V gene end was trimmed by 0 bases and the J gene end by 1 base; junction bases not matched to a gene: 3. Germline assignment: CDR1 MNHEY and CDR2 SVGAGI. This CDR3 comprises 16 residues. The CDR3 coding sequence is TGTGCCAGCAGTTACTCGAAGCGGGAGGGTTCCTACGAGCAGTACTTC. Translating gives CASSYSKREGSYEQYF.

The chain is built from TRBV7-9 and TRBJ2-2; D is unclear. Trimming stripped 5 bases from V and 6 bases from J, with 19 bases between. Germline V CDR1 and CDR2: SEHNR, FQNEAQ (reference sequence). This CDR3 contains 16 residues. The CDR3, as DNA: TGTGCCAGCAGCGCCCACCCCTCAGACTTTTCCGGGGAGCTGTTTTTT. This sequence encodes CASSAHPSDFSGELFF.

There are many counts of this clonotype. This chain connects TRBV15 to TRBJ2-5; D not certain. CDR3 length equals 15 residues. The V and J ends lost 1 base and 7 bases respectively, with 16 bases between them. Germline values: CDR1 LNHNV, CDR2 YYDKDF (reference sequence). CDR3 in amino acids: CATSRAPKEVGTQYF. The CDR3 DNA reads as TGTGCCACCAGCAGAGCCCCTAAAGAGGTTGGGACCCAGTACTTC. The entire variable domain, with the rest obtained from reference TRBV15 and TRBJ2-5, is as follows: DAMVIQNPRYQVTQFGKPVTLSCSQTLNHNVMYWYQQKSSQAPKLLFHYYDKDFNNEADTPDNFQSRRPNTSFCFLDIRSPGLGDTAMYLCATSRAPKEVGTQYFGPGTRLLVL.

The gene calls are TRBV10-1 and TRBJ2-7; D remains ambiguous. This CDR3 has 13 amino acids. The germline CDR1 and CDR2 sequences are WNHNN and SYGVQD (reference sequence). V was pared by 4 bases and J by 7 bases, with 14 bases between. CDR3 loop: CASSGLSRREQYF. The CDR3, as DNA: TGCGCCAGCAGTGGACTCTCCCGCAGGGAGCAGTACTTC.

The chain links TRBV12-3 or TRBV12-4 to TRBJ1-3; D remains ambiguous. Trimming removed 2 bases at V and 4 bases at J, with 3 bases between. This CDR3 contains 12 residues. The CDR3 region has the DNA TGTGCCAGCAGTTTACTAGGAAACACCATATATTTT. Translation gives CASSLLGNTIYF.